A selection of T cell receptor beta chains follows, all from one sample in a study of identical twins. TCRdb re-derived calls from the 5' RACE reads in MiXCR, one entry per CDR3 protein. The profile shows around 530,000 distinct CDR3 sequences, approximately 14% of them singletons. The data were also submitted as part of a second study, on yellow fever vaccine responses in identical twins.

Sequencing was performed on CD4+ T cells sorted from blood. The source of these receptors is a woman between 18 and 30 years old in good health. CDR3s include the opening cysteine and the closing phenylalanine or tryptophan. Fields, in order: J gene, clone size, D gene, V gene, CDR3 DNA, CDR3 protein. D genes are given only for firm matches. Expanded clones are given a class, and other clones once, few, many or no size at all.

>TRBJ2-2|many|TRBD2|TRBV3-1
TGTGCCAGCAGCCAGGGACTAGCGGCCGGGGAGCTGTTTTTT
CASSQGLAAGELFF
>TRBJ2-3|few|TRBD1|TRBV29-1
TGCAGCGTTGCCAGGGGGCGATCCACAGATACGCAGTATTTT
CSVARGRSTDTQYF
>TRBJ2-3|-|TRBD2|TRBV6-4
TGTGCCAGCCCCGGTACTAGCGACTTCACAGATACGCAGTATTTT
CASPGTSDFTDTQYF
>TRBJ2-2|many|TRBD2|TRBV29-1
TGCAGCGTTGAGATGAGCGGGAGACGTCTCGGCACCGGGGAGCTGTTTTTT
CSVEMSGRRLGTGELFF
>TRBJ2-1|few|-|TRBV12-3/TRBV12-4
TGTGCCAGCAGTCTCGGAGGGGGACTGAGGAATGAGCAGTTCTTC
CASSLGGGLRNEQFF
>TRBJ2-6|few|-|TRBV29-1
TGCAGCGTTGTCGAGACAAGCCTCTGGGTGGGTCCTGGGGCCAACGTCCTGACTTTC
CSVVETSLWVGPGANVLTF
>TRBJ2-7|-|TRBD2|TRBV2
TGTGCCAGCAGACTCAGACCGGGAGGGCCGTACGAGCAGTACTTC
CASRLRPGGPYEQYF
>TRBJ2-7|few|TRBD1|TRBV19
TGTGCCAGTAGTATGAGGACAGGCCAGGAAGTTTACGAGCAGTACTTC
CASSMRTGQEVYEQYF
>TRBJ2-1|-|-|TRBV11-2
TGTGCCAGCAGCCAAACAATCGGGACGGCAAATGAGCAGTTCTTC
CASSQTIGTANEQFF
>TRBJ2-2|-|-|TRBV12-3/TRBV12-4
TGTGCCAGCAGTCCTTTAAGACTGAACACCGGGGAGCTGTTTTTT
CASSPLRLNTGELFF
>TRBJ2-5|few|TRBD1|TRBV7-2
TGTGCCAGCAGCCCACAGACAGGGTCCCGGGAGACCCAGTACTTC
CASSPQTGSRETQYF
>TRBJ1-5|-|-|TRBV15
TGTGCCACCAGCACCGGTGTCGCAAGGGCCCAGCATTTT
CATSTGVARAQHF
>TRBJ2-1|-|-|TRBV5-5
TGTGCCAGCAGCTTGGCCTACCTCCAACGAAGCGACAATGAGCAGTTCTTC
CASSLAYLQRSDNEQFF
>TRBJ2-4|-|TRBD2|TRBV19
TGTGCCACCTCCACTAGCGGGGGCGGCCTAGCCAAAAACATTCAGTACTTC
CATSTSGGGLAKNIQYF
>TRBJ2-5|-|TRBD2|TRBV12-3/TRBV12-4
TGTGCCAGCCAAGGGGAGGGTGAGACCCAGTACTTC
CASQGEGETQYF
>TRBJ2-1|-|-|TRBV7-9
TGTGCCAGCAGCCATCGGGGGCCCCTCAACAATGAGCAGTTCTTC
CASSHRGPLNNEQFF
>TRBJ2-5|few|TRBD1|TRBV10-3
TGTGCCATCAGTGTTGGACAGGGGGCTCTGGAGACCCAGTACTTC
CAISVGQGALETQYF
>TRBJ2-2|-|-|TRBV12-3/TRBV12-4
TGTGCCAGCAGTTTAGCGAGTCGAGACGGGGAGCTGTTTTTT
CASSLASRDGELFF
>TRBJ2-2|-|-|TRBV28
TGTGCCAGCAGTTTAACTCAAACGGGCGGGGAGCTGTTTTTT
CASSLTQTGGELFF
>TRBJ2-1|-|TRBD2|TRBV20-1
TGCAGTGCTCAAGCGGGGGGGCGGAATGAGCAGTTCTTC
CSAQAGGRNEQFF
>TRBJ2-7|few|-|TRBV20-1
TGCAGTGCTAGAGACCCAGCGCTGCCCTACGAGCAGTACTTC
CSARDPALPYEQYF
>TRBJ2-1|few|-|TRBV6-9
TGTGCCAGCAGCACAAGAACCTACAATGAGCAGTTCTTC
CASSTRTYNEQFF
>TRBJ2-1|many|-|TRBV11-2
TGTGCCAGCAGATCTACCGGGCCGCAGACTTACAATGAGCAGTTCTTC
CASRSTGPQTYNEQFF
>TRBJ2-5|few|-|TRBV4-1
TGCGCCAGCAGCCAAGGGGGTCGGACCCCTCTCTTCGAGACCCAGTACTTC
CASSQGGRTPLFETQYF
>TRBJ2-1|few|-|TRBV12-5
TGTGCTAGTGGTTTGGCCCGAATGGCGGGCCCCGCTAATGAGCAGTTCTTC
CASGLARMAGPANEQFF
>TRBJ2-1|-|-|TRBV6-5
TGTGCCAGCAGTTACTCAGGAGGAGTTAGTAAGAATGAGCAGTTCTTC
CASSYSGGVSKNEQFF
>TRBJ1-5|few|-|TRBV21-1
TGTGCCAGCAGCAAAGGCGGTGGAGGGGGAGGTCAGCCCCAGCATTTT
CASSKGGGGGGQPQHF
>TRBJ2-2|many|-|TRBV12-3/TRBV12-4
TGTGCCAGCAGTTCCCAGCGCACCGGGGAGCTGTTTTTT
CASSSQRTGELFF
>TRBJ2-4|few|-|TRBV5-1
TGCGCCAGCAGCCCCGGGCCCTATGACAAAAACATTCAGTACTTC
CASSPGPYDKNIQYF
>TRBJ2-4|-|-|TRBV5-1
TGCGCCAGCAGCTTGACAGATACAAACATTCAGTACTTC
CASSLTDTNIQYF
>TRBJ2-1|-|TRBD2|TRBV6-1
TGTGCCAGCAGGGGACTAGCGGGCAAGTACAATGAGCAGTTCTTC
CASRGLAGKYNEQFF
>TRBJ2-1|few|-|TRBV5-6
TGTGCCAGCAGCTTGTCTCGGGAGTGGCTCTATGAGCAGTTCTTC
CASSLSREWLYEQFF
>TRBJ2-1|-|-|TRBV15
TGTGCCACCAGCAAGAGCGGACTCCCGAACAACAATGAGCAGTTCTTC
CATSKSGLPNNNEQFF
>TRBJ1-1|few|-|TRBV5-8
TGTGCCAGCAGCTCATGGAGGACACTGAACACTGAAGCTTTCTTT
CASSSWRTLNTEAFF
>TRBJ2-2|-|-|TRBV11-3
TGTGCCAGCAGTTTCCAGGGATCGGGCACCGGGGAGCTGTTTTTT
CASSFQGSGTGELFF
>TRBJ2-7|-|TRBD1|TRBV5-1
TGCGCCAGCAGCCCGACCAACACAGGGGGAGAGTACGAGCAGTACTTC
CASSPTNTGGEYEQYF
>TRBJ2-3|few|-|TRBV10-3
TGTGCCATCAGTGAGGGACTCCGCACAGATACGCAGTATTTT
CAISEGLRTDTQYF
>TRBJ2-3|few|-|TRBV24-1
TGTGCCACCAGTCCAGCGGACAGCCGCACAGATACGCAGTATTTT
CATSPADSRTDTQYF
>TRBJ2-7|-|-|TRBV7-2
TGTGCCAGCAGCTGGGGGGCATCTCCCTACGAGCAGTACTTC
CASSWGASPYEQYF
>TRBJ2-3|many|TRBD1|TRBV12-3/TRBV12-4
TGTGCCAGCACCCCACGGCCGGGACAGGGGGTAGATACGCAGTATTTT
CASTPRPGQGVDTQYF
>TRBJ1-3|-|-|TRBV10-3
TGTGCCATCAGGGCCCGCGGGGAGGACACCATATATTTT
CAIRARGEDTIYF
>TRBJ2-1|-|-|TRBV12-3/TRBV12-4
TGTGCCAGCGTGAGCAGGGAGAACAATGAGCAGTTCTTC
CASVSRENNEQFF
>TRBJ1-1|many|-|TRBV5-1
TGCGCCAGCAGCCGCCAGCTGGGGGTTGAAGCTTTCTTT
CASSRQLGVEAFF
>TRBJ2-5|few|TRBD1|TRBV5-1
TGCGCCAGCGCCCCACGCCGGGACAGCAGAGAAGAGACCCAGTACTTC
CASAPRRDSREETQYF
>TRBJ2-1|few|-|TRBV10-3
TGTGCCATCAGTGAGTTACCCATTAGCGATGAGCAGTTCTTC
CAISELPISDEQFF
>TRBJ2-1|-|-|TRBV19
TGTGCCACCCTGAGATACAATGAGCAGTTCTTC
CATLRYNEQFF
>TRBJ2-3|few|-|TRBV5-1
TGCGCCAGCAGCTTCTACCAGTCACTAGCAGATACGCAGTATTTT
CASSFYQSLADTQYF
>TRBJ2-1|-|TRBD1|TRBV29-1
TGCAGCGTTGAGAGGGACAGATTCCCCGCGGGACAGGGGGCGAGGGAGCAGTTCTTC
CSVERDRFPAGQGAREQFF
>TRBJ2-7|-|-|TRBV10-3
TGTGCCATCAGTGAGTCTGTAGAGGAGCAGTACTTC
CAISESVEEQYF
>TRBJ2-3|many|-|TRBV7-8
TGTGCCAGCAGCTCAGCCCCAGATACGCAGTATTTT
CASSSAPDTQYF
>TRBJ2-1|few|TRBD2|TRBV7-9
TGTGCCAGCAGCTTTTATCAGCGGGGGGAGCAGTTCTTC
CASSFYQRGEQFF
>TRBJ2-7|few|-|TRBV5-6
TGTGCCAGCAGGCAAGTGATGGGGGAGCAGTACTTC
CASRQVMGEQYF
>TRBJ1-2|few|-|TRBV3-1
TGTGCCAGCAGCCAAGATAATGGCTATGGCTACACCTTC
CASSQDNGYGYTF
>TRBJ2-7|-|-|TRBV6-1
TGTGCCAGCGGTACGACAAGGGTGAGCTCCTACGAGCAGTACTTC
CASGTTRVSSYEQYF
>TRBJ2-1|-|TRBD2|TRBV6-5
TGTGCCAGCAGTTACTGGACTAGCGGGGTCGATGAGCAGTTCTTC
CASSYWTSGVDEQFF
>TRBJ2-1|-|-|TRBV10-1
TGCGCCAGCAGTGTGGAGGGGGCAAATGAGCAGTTCTTC
CASSVEGANEQFF
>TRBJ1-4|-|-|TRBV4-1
TGCGCCAGCAGCCAACCTAATGAAAAACTGTTTTTT
CASSQPNEKLFF
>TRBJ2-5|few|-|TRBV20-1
TGCAGTGCTAGAGTCTTAGGTGCCTCTAGGTATGAGACCCAGTACTTC
CSARVLGASRYETQYF
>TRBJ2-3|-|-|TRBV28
TGTGCCAGCAGTCTTCGACTAGATCCTCCAGATACGCAGTATTTT
CASSLRLDPPDTQYF
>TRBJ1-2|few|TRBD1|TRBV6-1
TGTGCCAGCAGGGGACAGGGAGGGAGAAAAGGCTACACCTTC
CASRGQGGRKGYTF